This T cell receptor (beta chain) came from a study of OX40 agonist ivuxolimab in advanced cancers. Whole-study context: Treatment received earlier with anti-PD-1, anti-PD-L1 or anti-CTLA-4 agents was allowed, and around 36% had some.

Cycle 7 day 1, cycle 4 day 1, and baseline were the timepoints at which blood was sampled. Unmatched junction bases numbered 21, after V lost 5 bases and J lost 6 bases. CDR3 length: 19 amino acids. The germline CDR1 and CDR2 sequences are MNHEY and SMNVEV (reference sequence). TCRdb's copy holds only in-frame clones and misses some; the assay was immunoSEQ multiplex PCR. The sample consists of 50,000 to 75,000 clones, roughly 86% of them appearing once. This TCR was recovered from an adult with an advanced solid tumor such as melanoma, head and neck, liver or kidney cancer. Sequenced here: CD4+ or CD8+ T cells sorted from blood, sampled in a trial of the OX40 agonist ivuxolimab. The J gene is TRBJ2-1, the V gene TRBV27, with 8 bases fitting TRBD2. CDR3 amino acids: CASSPTPRSSSGRVNEQFF. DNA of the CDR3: TGTGCCAGCAGTCCAACCCCAAGGTCGTCGAGCGGGAGAGTCAATGAGCAGTTCTTC.